Shown below are 24 T cell receptor beta chains from a single sample sequenced in a study of blood T cell repertoires in COVID-19. Produced via immunoSEQ multiplex PCR; TCRdb's table is partial and in-frame only. Seen here are fewer than 250,000 clones, less than 90% observed once, and the top ten hold around 0.7%. Sequences were obtained from peripheral blood. The source of these receptors is a man aged 35-49 years with acute or convalescent COVID-19.

This clone was seen a single time. The sample carries other DNA sequences with the same CDR3. This chain uses TRBV30 with TRBJ2-5; no clear D. Trimming left V 2 bases short and J 5 bases short, with 9 bases between. CDR3 length: 12 residues. CDR1 is GTSNPN and CDR2 is SVGIG in the germline V gene (reference sequence). The CDR3 reads CAWSPSRETQYF. The CDR3 DNA is TGTGCCTGGAGTCCATCCCGGGAGACCCAGTACTTC.

The chain combines TRBV7-9 with TRBJ2-1; D gene unclear. V was trimmed by 8 bases and J by 3 bases, leaving 14 bases between them. The germline CDR1 and CDR2 sequences are SEHNR and FQNEAQ (reference sequence). The CDR3 sequence is 14 residues long. In nucleotides, the CDR3 is TGTGCCAGCGCCCCTTTGGCCCTCTACAATGAGCAGTTCTTC. Amino acids: CASAPLALYNEQFF.

The chain recombines TRBV7-9 with TRBJ1-6; a possible D gene is TRBD1 (6 bases). The ends were cut back, 5 bases at V and 4 bases at J, with 12 bases in the middle. The germline V gene has CDR1 SEHNR and CDR2 FQNEAQ (reference sequence). The CDR3 runs to 15 residues. The CDR3 DNA is TGTGCCAGCAGCCTCCTTCAGGGGTATAATTCACCCCTCCACTTT. This translates into CASSLLQGYNSPLHF.

The chain combines TRBV13 with TRBJ2-5; 7 bases line up with TRBD1. The germline V gene encodes CDR1 PRHDT and CDR2 FYEKMQ (reference sequence). The CDR3 consists of 16 residues. After removal of 2 bases from V and 1 base from J, the junction contained 7 bases not matched to a gene. CDR3 sequence reads: CASSLRSGDSQETQYF. The DNA of the CDR3 is TGTGCCAGCAGCTTACGATCTGGGGACAGCCAAGAGACCCAGTACTTC.

The rearrangement joins TRBV15 to TRBJ2-7, with a possible D match to TRBD2 (5 bases). This CDR3 has 15 amino acids. CDR1 is LNHNV and CDR2 is YYDKDF in the germline V gene (reference sequence). V gave up 5 bases and J gave up 2 bases, with 16 bases separating them. The CDR3, as DNA: TGTGCCACCAGCGACGGAGGACTGAGCACCTACGAGCAGTACTTC. As protein: CATSDGGLSTYEQYF. Full variable domain (remainder filled in from reference TRBV15 and TRBJ2-7): DAMVIQNPRYQVTQFGKPVTLSCSQTLNHNVMYWYQQKSSQAPKLLFHYYDKDFNNEADTPDNFQSRRPNTSFCFLDIRSPGLGDTAMYLCATSDGGLSTYEQYFGPGTRLTVT.

This sequence joins TRBV11-2 and TRBJ2-3, with 8 positions matching TRBD1. The V and J ends lost 4 bases and 4 bases, in that order; junction bases with no gene match: 4. This CDR3 is 14 amino acids long. CDR1 SGHAT and CDR2 FQNNGV come from the germline V gene. The CDR3 is CASSSGQGPDTQYF. CDR3 nucleotides: TGTGCCAGCAGCTCCGGACAGGGTCCAGATACGCAGTATTTT.

The rearrangement links TRBV5-1 to TRBJ2-1; 9 nucleotides match TRBD2. Germline CDR1 reads SGHRS; CDR2 reads YFSETQ. CDR3 length: 17 residues. V shed 0 bases and J 8 bases; nucleotides not matched to a gene: 12. CDR3 sequence (DNA): TGCGCCAGCAGCTTGGTCGGTGTACTAGCGGGTCCCCATGAGCAGTTCTTC. This gives the protein CASSLVGVLAGPHEQFF.

The chain combines TRBV15 with TRBJ1-5; D remains ambiguous. V lost 0 bases to trimming and J lost 0 bases, with 12 bases between them. The CDR3 has 17 residues. CDR1 and CDR2 (germline): LNHNV, YYDKDF (reference sequence). CDR3 residues: CATSRDAGGYSNQPQHF. CDR3 coding DNA: TGTGCCACCAGCAGAGACGCAGGCGGGTATAGCAATCAGCCCCAGCATTTT.

The CDR3 bases are TGTGCCAGCAGCCTCAGGGGGACAGGGGGTCGGGAGACCCAGTACTTC. Translating it yields CASSLRGTGGRETQYF. The chain couples TRBV3-1 (or the pseudogene TRBV3-2) to TRBJ2-5, with 11 bases fitting TRBD1. CDR3 size: 16 residues. The germline gives CDR1 LGHDT, CDR2 YNNKEL (reference sequence). The junction had 9 bases not matched to a gene; V was cut back by 4 bases and J by 5 bases.

This rearrangement joins TRBV7-2 to TRBJ2-5; D is uncertain. Germline CDR1 is SGHTA and CDR2 is FQGNSA. This CDR3 region has 14 residues. V was cut by 5 bases and J by 10 bases, with 20 bases left in between. This chain's CDR3 is CASSPFPLGLVQYF. For the CDR3, the DNA is TGTGCCAGCAGCCCCTTCCCGTTGGGCTTGGTCCAGTACTTC.

The CDR3 DNA follows: TGTGCCAGCAGCAATAAAAACCCCCTGAGGTCCTACGAGCAGTACTTC. Its translation is CASSNKNPLRSYEQYF. This chain joins TRBV21-1 and TRBJ2-7; TRBD2, the table's D call, was not compared with the DNA. TRBV21-1 has pseudogene status. This CDR3 comprises 16 residues.

As for this clone: Other DNA sequences of this sample code for an identical CDR3. This chain uses TRBV19 with TRBJ1-5; D gene unclear. Trimming stripped 5 bases from V and 6 bases from J, with 11 bases between. The germline CDR1 and CDR2 sequences are LNHDA and SQIVND (reference sequence). The CDR3 totals 13 residues. The CDR3 reads CASSPGLRQPQHF. As DNA, the CDR3 is TGTGCCAGTAGTCCCGGGTTACGTCAGCCCCAGCATTTT. The complete variable domain, with remaining parts taken from reference TRBV19 and TRBJ1-5, reads DGGITQSPKYLFRKEGQNVTLSCEQNLNHDAMYWYRQDPGQGLRLIYYSQIVNDFQKGDIAEGYSVSREKKESFPLTVTSAQKNPTAFYLCASSPGLRQPQHFGDGTRLSIL.

CDR3 sequence reads: CASSRDRGSTEAFF. The CDR3 coding sequence is TGTGCCAGCTCACGGGACAGGGGGAGCACTGAAGCTTTCTTT. The chain carries TRBV18 and TRBJ1-1; 11 nucleotides line up with TRBD1. Germline V gene lookup returns CDR1 KGHSH and CDR2 LQKENI. This CDR3 comprises 14 residues. The V gene end was trimmed by 4 bases and the J gene end by 4 bases; junction bases not matched to a gene: 2.

This clone was seen a single time. The CDR3 loop reads CASGQGLDTQYF. The CDR3 DNA follows: TGTGCCAGCGGGCAGGGGTTGGATACGCAGTATTTT. The V and J genes are TRBV3-1 (or the pseudogene TRBV3-2) and TRBJ2-3, with a weak D call TRBD1 (6 bases). Per the germline V gene, CDR1 is LGHDT and CDR2 is YNNKEL (reference sequence). V was shortened by 8 bases and J by 6 bases, with 12 bases between the two germline ends. The CDR3 spans 12 residues.

The CDR3: CASSIWIGGHITNEKLFF. For the CDR3, the DNA is TGTGCCAGTAGTATATGGATCGGGGGTCATATAACCAATGAAAAACTGTTTTTT. The chain combines TRBV19 with TRBJ1-4; TRBD1 is a possible D gene (5 bases). Between the trimmed V and J ends, which lost 2 bases and 5 bases, there was a span of 21 bases. Germline V lookup: CDR1 LNHDA, CDR2 SQIVND (reference sequence). This CDR3 has 18 residues.

The rearrangement links TRBV27 to TRBJ2-7, with TRBD1 matching over 8 bases. V lost 2 bases to trimming and J lost 5 bases; unmatched junction nucleotides: 8. There are 15 residues in the CDR3. Germline loops: CDR1 MNHEY, CDR2 SMNVEV (reference sequence). CDR3 DNA: TGTGCCAGCAGTTTAGGCTCAGGGGGCCGTCACGAGCAGTACTTC. It yields the protein CASSLGSGGRHEQYF.

The J gene is TRBJ2-5, the V gene TRBV24-1, with a tentative D call TRBD1 (6 bases). Germline CDR1 is KGHDR and CDR2 is SFDVKD. This CDR3 has 14 residues. The V and J ends lost 9 bases and 5 bases respectively, with 18 bases between them. DNA of the CDR3: TGTGCCACCGGACACAGGGATGGTGTCGAGACCCAGTACTTC. Translation: CATGHRDGVETQYF.

The genes are TRBV19 and TRBJ1-1, with D perhaps TRBD1 (5 bases). The germline V gene encodes CDR1 LNHDA and CDR2 SQIVND (reference sequence). V was clipped by 3 bases and J by 0 bases, with 11 bases between them. The CDR3 loop spans 15 amino acids. The CDR3 bases are TGTGCCAGTAGTATTTGGGGGGGGATGAACACTGAAGCTTTCTTT. Its protein product is CASSIWGGMNTEAFF.

The chain joins TRBV7-8 to TRBJ1-3; tentative D call: TRBD1 (5 bases). The CDR3 loop spans 15 amino acids. V lost 1 base and J 2 bases, leaving 9 bases between the germline ends. Germline V gene lookup returns CDR1 SGHVS and CDR2 FQNEAQ. CDR3 in amino acids: CASSLEQAPGNTIYF. The CDR3 coding sequence is TGTGCCAGCAGCTTAGAACAGGCGCCTGGAAACACCATATATTTT.

This rearrangement joins TRBV15 to TRBJ2-2; D perhaps matches TRBD1 (6 bases). Looked up from germline, CDR1 is LNHNV and CDR2 is YYDKDF (reference sequence). V lost 3 bases and J lost 4, with 27 bases in between. This CDR3 has 20 amino acids. The CDR3: CATSRDKGVVGPVLTGELFF. The CDR3 nucleotides read TGTGCCACCAGCAGGGACAAGGGGGTTGTTGGTCCAGTTCTCACCGGGGAGCTGTTTTTT.

V gene TRBV6-5 combines with J gene TRBJ1-5; a weak D match, TRBD1 (6 bases). This CDR3 spans 16 amino acids. The V end was cut by 2 bases, the J end by 5 bases, with 16 bases between. CDR1 is MNHEY, CDR2 SVGAGI, per germline. CDR3 in amino acids: CASSYGGGPLYQPQHF. The CDR3, as DNA: TGTGCCAGCAGTTACGGCGGGGGCCCGCTGTATCAGCCCCAGCATTTT.

The chain is built from TRBV5-1 and TRBJ2-7; the match to TRBD1 covers 8 bases. With 5 bases clipped from V and 2 bases from J, the junction kept 9 bases outside the gene matches. CDR3 length equals 15 residues. CDR1 is SGHRS, CDR2 YFSETQ, per germline. Here the CDR3 reads CASSSAGGPAYEQYF. The CDR3, as DNA: TGCGCCAGCAGTTCCGCAGGGGGCCCTGCCTACGAGCAGTACTTC.

The chain employs TRBV7-9 and TRBJ2-2, with 11 bases identical to TRBD2. CDR3 length: 16 amino acids. Germline CDR1 and CDR2: SEHNR and FQNEAQ (reference sequence). The V and J ends lost 7 bases and 5 bases, in that order; junction bases with no gene match: 9. The DNA of the CDR3 is TGTGCCAGCATACCTCTAGCGGGAGGCGGTACCGGGGAGCTGTTTTTT. This encodes CASIPLAGGGTGELFF.

A few counts support this clone. The chain couples TRBV4-1 to TRBJ2-1, with 7 bases identical to TRBD2. The CDR3 sequence is 16 residues long. Germline CDR1 reads MGHRA; CDR2 reads YSYEKL. The junction had 6 bases not matched to a gene; V was cut back by 4 bases and J by 0 bases. The DNA for the CDR3 is TGCGCCAGCAGCCCGCTAGCGGTGAGCTCCTACAATGAGCAGTTCTTC. Translation gives CASSPLAVSSYNEQFF.